The clone carrying this T cell receptor (beta chain) was counted only a few times. The sample originates from a study of regulatory T cells in long-lasting Graves disease. Germline CDR1 SEHNR, CDR2 FQNEAQ (reference sequence). The V gene lost 3 bases and the J gene lost 1 base, with 10 bases spanning the gap. This CDR3 has 14 amino acids. Both iRepertoire HTBI primers and Arm-PCR of CDR3 regions were used to build the TCR beta libraries. TCRdb reprocessed the multiplex PCR reads with MiXCR, giving one entry per CDR3 protein. The profile shows some 470,000 distinct CDR3 sequences, 20% to 25% of them singletons. Time point specified: persistent/refractory GD, antithyroid drugs over 5 years with positive TRAb. There was RNA extracted from PBMCs, and the TCR library was made from it.

The chain recombines TRBV7-9 with TRBJ2-7; the D is unclear. The TCR comes from a female donor with Graves disease. The sequencing here drew on peripheral blood mononuclear cells (PBMCs), taken when the disease was refractory, from a patient treated with antithyroid drugs. The CDR3: CASSLQASSYEQYF. In DNA form, the CDR3 reads TGTGCCAGCAGCTTGCAGGCATCTTCCTACGAGCAGTACTTC.